The rows below give T cell receptor beta chains drawn from one sample of a study of blood T cell repertoires in COVID-19. The assay was immunoSEQ multiplex PCR, and TCRdb's table has in-frame clones only and misses some. This table has 180,000 or so clones, just under 85% appearing once. Sequencing used peripheral blood. Receptor source: a man aged 40-55 years who had recovered from COVID-19. CDR3s include the opening cysteine and the closing phenylalanine or tryptophan. D genes are given only for firm matches. Not every row has a clone size; where given, it reads once, few, many or a size class.

TRBJ2-1 | NA | 15 | TRBV7-9 | NA | CASSLLEGPYNEQFF | TGTGCCAGCAGCTTGCTGGAGGGCCCCTACAATGAGCAGTTCTTC
TRBJ2-5 | NA | 16 | TRBV2 | TRBD2 | CASSEESGIYQETQYF | TGTGCCAGCAGTGAAGAAAGCGGGATCTATCAAGAGACCCAGTACTTC
TRBJ1-2 | few | 13 | TRBV3-1/TRBV3-2 | NA | CASSQDEGYGYTF | TGTGCCAGCAGCCAAGATGAGGGTTATGGCTACACCTTC
TRBJ2-3 | NA | 13 | TRBV10-3 | TRBD1 | CAISPDRGDTQYF | TGTGCCATCAGCCCGGACAGGGGGGATACGCAGTATTTT
TRBJ2-5 | NA | 13 | TRBV30 | NA | CAWSGGIMETQYF | TGTGCCTGGAGTGGAGGGATTATGGAGACCCAGTACTTC
TRBJ2-7 | NA | 15 | TRBV6-1 | NA | CASSELGGYSYEQYF | TGTGCCAGCAGTGAATTGGGAGGTTACTCCTACGAGCAGTACTTC
TRBJ2-6 | NA | 16 | TRBV21-1 | NA | CASTQGESSGANVLTF | TGTGCCAGCACCCAGGGGGAGTCCTCTGGGGCCAACGTCCTGACTTTC
TRBJ2-7 | once | 15 | TRBV14 | NA | CASSQVRQEPYEQYF | TGTGCCAGCAGCCAAGTACGACAGGAACCCTACGAGCAGTACTTC
TRBJ2-5 | NA | 15 | TRBV11-2 | TRBD2 | CARSEREPTQETQYF | TGTGCCAGGTCAGAGCGGGAGCCCACCCAAGAGACCCAGTACTTC
TRBJ2-7 | NA | 14 | TRBV7-6 | NA | CASSPGVGSDEQYF | TGTGCCAGCAGCCCAGGGGTTGGATCAGACGAGCAGTACTTC
TRBJ1-1 | NA | 16 | TRBV6-6 | NA | CAALGGQTNMNTEAFF | TGTGCCGCTCTCGGAGGGCAGACCAACATGAACACTGAAGCTTTCTTT
TRBJ1-5 | NA | 16 | TRBV3-1/TRBV3-2 | TRBD1 | CASSQADRGPNQPQHF | TGTGCCAGCAGCCAAGCTGACAGGGGTCCCAATCAGCCCCAGCATTTT
TRBJ1-4 | NA | 11 | TRBV30 | TRBD1 | CACQGDGKLFF | TGTGCCTGCCAGGGGGACGGAAAACTGTTTTTT
TRBJ1-6 | NA | 13 | TRBV6-6 | NA | CASSFGGNSPLHF | TGTGCCAGCAGTTTCGGGGGGAATTCACCCCTCCACTTT
TRBJ2-1 | once | 13 | TRBV6-5 | NA | CASSYSGSNEQFF | TGTGCCAGCAGTTACTCGGGGAGCAATGAGCAGTTCTTC
TRBJ1-6 | NA | 15 | TRBV6-2/TRBV6-3 | TRBD1 | CASSYARGQRSPLHF | TGTGCCAGCAGTTACGCCCGGGGACAGCGCTCACCCCTCCACTTT
TRBJ1-5 | NA | 14 | TRBV5-6 | NA | CASSLADSYQPQHF | TGTGCCAGCAGCTTGGCTGACTCCTATCAGCCCCAGCATTTT
TRBJ2-5 | NA | 16 | TRBV11-3 | TRBD1 | CASSPLPRDRKETQYF | TGTGCCAGCAGCCCACTCCCTCGGGACAGGAAAGAGACCCAGTACTTC
TRBJ1-1 | NA | 11 | TRBV24-1 | NA | CATSDLQSAFF | TGTGCCACCAGTGACCTCCAATCCGCGTTCTTT
TRBJ1-2 | NA | 12 | TRBV28 | NA | CASSTSNSGYTF | TGTGCCAGCAGTACCTCGAACTCTGGCTACACCTTC
TRBJ1-2 | once | 14 | TRBV7-2 | TRBD1 | CASSLGTVGTGYTF | TGTGCCAGCAGCCTAGGGACAGTAGGTACTGGCTACACCTTC
TRBJ1-1 | NA | 14 | TRBV7-2 | NA | CASSPHSGSTEAFF | TGTGCCAGCAGCCCCCACTCGGGGAGCACTGAAGCTTTCTTT
TRBJ1-2 | NA | 16 | TRBV5-4 | NA | CASSLATTGGRNGYTF | TGTGCCAGCAGCTTGGCCACGACAGGCGGTCGTAATGGCTACACCTTC
TRBJ1-2 | NA | 14 | TRBV5-1 | NA | CASSLAGGHYGYTF | TGCGCCAGCAGCTTGGCTGGGGGCCACTATGGCTACACCTTC
TRBJ2-7 | NA | 14 | TRBV3-1/TRBV3-2 | NA | CASFPGYLTYEQYF | TGTGCCAGTTTCCCGGGATACTTGACCTACGAGCAGTACTTC
TRBJ2-7 | NA | 12 | TRBV5-5 | NA | CASSSTGYEQYF | TGTGCCAGCAGCTCGACGGGCTACGAGCAGTACTTC
TRBJ1-1 | NA | 13 | TRBV5-6 | NA | CASSLSDGVEAFF | TGTGCCAGCAGCTTGTCCGACGGGGTTGAAGCTTTCTTT
TRBJ1-4 | once | 15 | TRBV7-9 | NA | CASSLSGATNEKLFF | TGTGCCAGCAGCTTATCCGGTGCAACTAATGAAAAACTGTTTTTT
TRBJ2-1 | few | 15 | TRBV7-6 | NA | CASSLGGWGSGEQFF | TGTGCCAGCAGCTTAGGCGGGTGGGGATCTGGTGAGCAGTTCTTC
TRBJ2-7 | NA | 13 | TRBV27 | TRBD1 | CASSINRGYEQYF | TGTGCCAGCAGTATTAACAGGGGTTACGAGCAGTACTTC
TRBJ1-2 | NA | 15 | TRBV25-1 | NA | CASSDPQEANYGYTF | TGTGCCAGCAGTGACCCCCAGGAAGCTAACTATGGCTACACCTTC
TRBJ1-1 | NA | 14 | TRBV10-3 | NA | CAISESKVPAEAFF | TGTGCCATCAGTGAGTCCAAAGTTCCGGCTGAAGCTTTCTTT
TRBJ2-2 | once | 17 | TRBV19 | TRBD1 | CASNSPWDRGNSGELFF | TGTGCCAGTAACTCCCCTTGGGACAGGGGCAATTCCGGGGAGCTGTTTTTT
TRBJ1-1 | NA | 14 | TRBV30 | NA | CAWSVPPGRAEAFF | TGTGCCTGGAGTGTACCCCCGGGAAGGGCTGAAGCTTTCTTT
TRBJ1-2 | NA | 18 | TRBV5-5 | NA | CASSLAVGSADISYGYTF | TGTGCCAGCAGCTTGGCCGTTGGGTCGGCGGATATATCCTATGGCTACACCTTC
TRBJ1-5 | NA | 14 | TRBV27 | NA | CASSLGQANQPQHF | TGTGCCAGCAGTTTGGGGCAGGCCAATCAGCCCCAGCATTTT
TRBJ1-1 | NA | 13 | TRBV29-1 | TRBD1 | CSVDPGTGRRAFF | TGCAGCGTTGATCCCGGGACAGGGCGCCGAGCTTTCTTT
TRBJ1-1 | NA | 14 | TRBV7-9 | NA | CASRGGASRTEAFF | TGTGCCAGCAGGGGTGGGGCCTCGAGGACTGAAGCTTTCTTT
TRBJ1-1 | few | 13 | TRBV7-9 | TRBD1 | CASSLVGQGAAFF | TGTGCCAGCAGCTTAGTGGGACAGGGGGCGGCTTTCTTT
TRBJ2-7 | NA | 15 | TRBV30 | NA | CAWSVRPPTPYEQYF | TGTGCCTGGAGTGTACGTCCCCCCACACCCTACGAGCAGTACTTC
TRBJ2-2 | NA | 16 | TRBV4-3 | NA | CASSQSARGNTGELFF | TGCGCCAGCAGCCAATCTGCACGAGGGAACACCGGGGAGCTGTTTTTT
TRBJ1-1 | NA | 13 | TRBV6-2/TRBV6-3 | NA | CASSPNMNTEAFF | TGTGCCAGCAGCCCTAATATGAACACTGAAGCTTTCTTT
TRBJ1-2 | NA | 12 | TRBV30 | NA | CAWKQGSYGYTF | TGTGCCTGGAAGCAGGGGTCCTATGGCTACACCTTC
TRBJ2-7 | NA | 14 | TRBV9 | TRBD2 | CASSVVLADYEQYF | TGTGCCAGCAGCGTAGTGCTAGCGGACTACGAGCAGTACTTC
TRBJ2-3 | NA | 19 | TRBV28 | NA | CASRGRQGREATRRDTQYF | TGTGCCAGCAGGGGGAGACAGGGGAGGGAGGCTACCCGAAGGGATACGCAGTATTTT